These 26 T cell receptor beta chains were all obtained from the same sample, sequenced in a study of blood T cell repertoires in COVID-19. The table came from immunoSEQ multiplex PCR; TCRdb's copy has only in-frame clones and leaves some out. The table records about 97,000 clones, approximately 89% of them present only once. The material sequenced was peripheral blood. Every receptor here comes from a human donor in a cohort sampled during active COVID-19.

The chain carries TRBV19 and TRBJ2-3; TRBD1 matches 9 bases. The CDR3 is 14 residues long. Germline V gene lookup returns CDR1 LNHDA and CDR2 SQIVND (reference sequence). The V gene end was trimmed by 8 bases and the J gene end by 4 bases; junction bases not matched to a gene: 7. The CDR3 reads CASVGQGYPDTQYF. Here the CDR3 DNA reads TGTGCCAGTGTGGGACAGGGCTACCCAGATACGCAGTATTTT.

The rearrangement uses TRBV28 and TRBJ1-1; tentative D call: TRBD1 (6 bases). CDR1 is MDHEN and CDR2 is SYDVKM in the germline V gene. V was trimmed by 5 bases and J by 6 bases, leaving 19 bases between them. CDR3 size: 15 residues. The chain's CDR3 is CASSPPLGGNAEAFF. CDR3 in DNA: TGTGCCAGCAGTCCCCCGTTAGGGGGAAACGCTGAAGCTTTCTTT.

The chain couples TRBV2 to TRBJ1-1; no clear D. In germline, CDR1 is SNHLY, CDR2 FYNNEI. Trimming pared 4 bases from V and 2 bases from J, leaving 8 bases between. The CDR3 sequence is 13 residues long. Written as DNA, the CDR3 is TGTGCCAGCAGTGTAGATCCTAACACTGAAGCTTTCTTT. This gives the protein CASSVDPNTEAFF.

The chain combines TRBV19 with TRBJ1-1; 7 nucleotides match TRBD1. V shed 3 bases, J shed 1 base, and the junction held 2 bases outside the gene matches. The germline V gene has CDR1 LNHDA and CDR2 SQIVND (reference sequence). The CDR3 contains 14 residues. The chain's CDR3 is CASSIGTANTEAFF. Written as DNA, the CDR3 is TGTGCCAGTAGTATTGGGACAGCGAACACTGAAGCTTTCTTT.

The rearrangement uses TRBV25-1 and TRBJ1-1; D is possibly TRBD1 (5 bases). The CDR3 sequence is 11 residues long. V lost 8 bases to trimming and J lost 11 bases, with 15 bases between them. In germline, CDR1 is MGHDK, CDR2 SYGVNS. The CDR3 DNA follows: TGTGCCAGCCGCAACAGGTCCGTGGCTTTCTTT. Its protein is CASRNRSVAFF.

This clone was counted between two and nine times. The gene calls are TRBV20-1 and TRBJ1-1; no reliable D call. The germline V gene encodes CDR1 DFQATT and CDR2 SNEGSKA (reference sequence). Trimming cost V 6 bases and J 8 bases, with 13 bases left between them. This CDR3 comprises 11 residues. The CDR3 region is CSARHEEEAFF. The CDR3 DNA reads TGCAGTGCGAGACATGAAGAGGAAGCTTTCTTT.

V gene TRBV5-4 combines with J gene TRBJ2-3; a possible D gene is TRBD1 (6 bases). Germline values: CDR1 SGHNT, CDR2 YYREEE (reference sequence). The CDR3 has 14 amino acids. Trimming removed 3 bases at V and 6 bases at J, with 14 bases between. The CDR3 DNA sequence: TGTGCCAGCAGCTCACAGGGTTCGTACGATACGCAGTATTTT. Encoded protein: CASSSQGSYDTQYF.

The sample holds a few counts of this clone. The CDR3: CASSPGLAGVLGELFF. The CDR3 bases are TGTGCCAGCAGCCCGGGACTAGCGGGAGTTCTAGGGGAGCTGTTTTTT. The chain combines TRBV11-1 with TRBJ2-2, with 14 bases aligning to TRBD2. This CDR3 region has 16 residues. V lost 5 bases to trimming and J lost 8 bases; unmatched junction nucleotides: 7. Germline CDR1 and CDR2: SGHAT and FQDESV (reference sequence).

This clone was detected only once. The rearrangement joins TRBV5-1 to TRBJ1-1; 7 bases match TRBD1. V dropped 7 bases and J dropped 0; count of bases not matched to a gene: 12. The CDR3 extends over 16 amino acids. Looked up from germline, CDR1 is SGHRS and CDR2 is YFSETQ. CDR3 in DNA: TGCGCCAGCGGGCGGGAGGGGGCAGGGATGAACACTGAAGCTTTCTTT. Translated, it gives CASGREGAGMNTEAFF. The whole variable domain, remainder taken from reference TRBV5-1 and TRBJ1-1, is KAGVTQTPRYLIKTRGQQVTLSCSPISGHRSVSWYQQTPGQGLQFLFEYFSETQRNKGNFPGRFSGRQFSNSRSEMNVSTLELGDSALYLCASGREGAGMNTEAFFGQGTRLTVV.

This clone was detected only a few times. The chain uses TRBV28 and TRBJ2-2; 7 positions match TRBD1. The germline V gene encodes CDR1 MDHEN and CDR2 SYDVKM. The CDR3 has 14 residues. V was pared by 7 bases and J by 4 bases, with 6 bases of the junction left unmatched. CDR3 sequence reads: CASMRQGSTGELFF. The CDR3, as DNA: TGTGCCAGCATGAGACAGGGAAGCACCGGGGAGCTGTTTTTT.

CDR3 protein: CASSYWSAGRSYEQYF. CDR3 DNA: TGTGCCAGCAGTTACTGGTCCGCGGGTCGGTCCTACGAGCAGTACTTC. V is TRBV6-2 or TRBV6-3 and J is TRBJ2-7, with D tentatively TRBD2 (5 bases). V shed 1 base and J shed 1 base, with 14 bases lying between them. Germline values: CDR1 MNHEY, CDR2 SVGEGT. The CDR3 consists of 16 residues.

This chain links TRBV28 with TRBJ2-3, with D tentatively TRBD2 (5 bases). The V end was cut by 6 bases, the J end by 2 bases, with 15 bases between. The germline CDR1 and CDR2 sequences are MDHEN and SYDVKM. The CDR3 extends over 15 amino acids. Written as DNA, the CDR3 is TGTGCCAGCAGAGAGGGCGGAGGCTTCACAGATACGCAGTATTTT. Protein product: CASREGGGFTDTQYF.

The chain recombines TRBV4-2 with TRBJ2-3, with 8 bases identical to TRBD2. Germline V lookup: CDR1 LGHNA, CDR2 YNFKEQ. The CDR3 spans 18 residues. V lost 4 bases and J lost 8; bases outside the gene matches: 20. This CDR3 is CASSRLAGPEMSEGTQYF. CDR3 bases: TGTGCCAGCAGCCGTCTAGCGGGCCCCGAAATGTCGGAGGGTACGCAGTATTTT.

The chain carries TRBV9 and TRBJ1-2; D is possibly TRBD1 (5 bases). The germline V and J ends were trimmed by 2 bases and 2 bases, with 10 bases remaining between them. The CDR3 consists of 14 residues. Looked up from germline, CDR1 is SGDLS and CDR2 is YYNGEE. The CDR3 DNA reads as TGTGCCAGCAGCGTCCAGGGTGAGAACTATGGCTACACCTTC. This gives the protein CASSVQGENYGYTF.

This clone was recorded a few times. The rearrangement joins TRBV3-1 (or the pseudogene TRBV3-2) to TRBJ1-4; TRBD1 is a possible D gene (6 bases). This CDR3 spans 16 amino acids. Per germline, CDR1 LGHDT and CDR2 YNNKEL (reference sequence). Trimming cost V 0 bases and J 4 bases, with 12 bases left between them. CDR3 residues: CASSQDRTDDNEKLFF. The CDR3 DNA follows: TGTGCCAGCAGCCAAGATAGGACAGACGATAATGAAAAACTGTTTTTT.

This clone was seen only once. The chain has TRBV6-1 and TRBJ2-3; possibly TRBD2 for D (6 bases). Germline lookup yields CDR1 MNHNS and CDR2 SASEGT. The CDR3 covers 13 residues. V gave up 1 base and J gave up 6 bases, with 8 bases separating them. For the CDR3, the DNA is TGTGCCAGCAGTGAAGGGAGGGCGGATACGCAGTATTTT. Translated: CASSEGRADTQYF.

The genes are TRBV27 and TRBJ2-7, with a weak D call TRBD2 (5 bases). V gave up 8 bases and J gave up 0 bases, with 26 bases separating them. The CDR3 covers 18 residues. Germline lookup yields CDR1 MNHEY and CDR2 SMNVEV (reference sequence). The CDR3 DNA follows: TGTGCCAGCTACCCCTTAGATCTTGAGCGGACCCGCTCCTACGAGCAGTACTTC. This sequence encodes CASYPLDLERTRSYEQYF.

The genes are TRBV27 and TRBJ2-7; D perhaps matches TRBD1 (7 bases). The V and J ends lost 3 bases and 2 bases respectively, with 14 bases between them. The CDR3 runs to 15 residues. From germline, CDR1 is MNHEY and CDR2 SMNVEV (reference sequence). The chain's CDR3 is CASSFWQGGTYEQYF. In DNA form, the CDR3 reads TGTGCCAGCAGTTTTTGGCAGGGGGGCACCTACGAGCAGTACTTC.

The chain combines TRBV29-1 with TRBJ2-7; 7 positions match TRBD1. Germline V gene lookup returns CDR1 SQVTM and CDR2 ANQGSEA. Trimming at V came to 4 bases and at J to 7 bases, leaving 7 bases not matched to a gene. This CDR3 contains 12 residues. The CDR3 region is CSVAAAGGEQYF. CDR3 coding DNA: TGCAGCGTTGCAGCGGCAGGGGGAGAGCAGTACTTC.

This chain uses TRBV20-1 with TRBJ1-4; D might be TRBD1 (6 bases). CDR1 is DFQATT, CDR2 SNEGSKA, per germline (reference sequence). The CDR3 totals 16 residues. V was pared by 3 bases and J by 3 bases, with 17 bases between. CDR3 in DNA: TGCAGTGCTAGTGGTCTACAGGGAAGGGCTAATGAAAAACTGTTTTTT. This encodes CSASGLQGRANEKLFF.

This chain uses TRBV27 with TRBJ2-7; TRBD1 agrees at 10 bases. J gave up 2 bases and V 4 bases, and 2 bases lay outside the gene matches. The CDR3 length is 14 residues. Germline-derived CDR1 and CDR2 are MNHEY and SMNVEV (reference sequence). CDR3 DNA: TGTGCCAGCAGTTCGGGACAGGGGACCTACGAGCAGTACTTC. This gives the protein CASSSGQGTYEQYF.

The rearrangement joins TRBV6-5 to TRBJ1-2, with D possibly TRBD1 on 6 matching bases. The length of the CDR3 is 13 residues. CDR1 MNHEY and CDR2 SVGAGI come from the germline V gene. Trimming shortened V by 6 bases and J by 6 bases, and 14 bases separated the two germline ends. DNA of the CDR3: TGTGCCAGCAGAAGGGGGTCCACGGATGGCTACACCTTC. This encodes CASRRGSTDGYTF.

Of note for this clone: An end of the junction does not agree with germline; a read error may underlie this. The gene calls are TRBV7-7 and TRBJ2-2; D is possibly TRBD2 (5 bases). The CDR3 sequence is 17 residues long. Germline lookup yields CDR1 SSHAT and CDR2 FNYEAQ (reference sequence). The CDR3 loop is CASSLSRRGIGTGELFF. The CDR3 nucleotides are TGTGCTAGCAGCTTATCCCGACGGGGAATTGGCACCGGGGAGCTGTTTTTT. The entire variable domain, with the rest obtained from reference TRBV7-7 and TRBJ2-2, is as follows: GAGVSQSPRYKVTKRGQDVTLRCDPISSHATLYWYQQALGQGPEFLTYFNYEAQPDKSGLPSDRFSAERPEGSISTLTIQRTEQRDSAMYRCASSLSRRGIGTGELFFGEGSRLTVL.

This chain connects TRBV6-2 or TRBV6-3 to TRBJ1-5; D unresolved. CDR1 and CDR2 from the germline V gene are MNHEY and SVGEGT. This CDR3 contains 15 residues. Trimming shortened V by 6 bases and J by 0 bases, and 12 bases separated the two germline ends. The CDR3 protein is CASSRGWNSNQPQHF. The CDR3 nucleotides are TGTGCCAGCAGCCGCGGGTGGAATAGCAATCAGCCCCAGCATTTT.

The chain carries TRBV9 and TRBJ1-1; 8 nucleotides line up with TRBD1. The CDR3 runs to 15 residues. V was clipped by 2 bases and J by 3 bases; unmatched bases: 6. The V gene's germline CDR1 is SGDLS and CDR2 YYNGEE. In nucleotides, the CDR3 is TGTGCCAGCAGCGTCCAGGGGGCCTCCGACACTGAAGCTTTCTTT. Translating it yields CASSVQGASDTEAFF.

This rearrangement joins TRBV4-2 to TRBJ2-3; D call uncertain. Trimming took off 0 bases at V and 3 bases at J, with 7 bases between the two ends. CDR3 length: 14 residues. CDR1 is LGHNA, CDR2 YNFKEQ, per germline. The chain's CDR3 is CASSQDRGTDTQYF. The CDR3 nucleotides read TGTGCCAGCAGCCAAGATCGCGGAACAGATACGCAGTATTTT.